These 24 T cell receptor beta chains share one sample of origin, sequenced in a study of blood T cells in healthy people across ages (dated by TCRdb to the mid-2010s). Preparation of the library involved 5' RACE. Sequenced using an Illumina HiSeq 2500. A second PCR of about 6 to 11 cycles was run with a J-beta primer mix and a sample-barcoded 5' primer. Using fastp at Q25 and MiXCR, TCRdb reprocessed the public reads and kept productive beta chains. Each CDR3 protein appears once, grouped with its most common genes and DNA. For this sample the table gives hundreds of thousands of distinct CDR3 sequences, of which around 41% were detected only once. The ten top clones hold 30% of the sample. Material for sequencing was blood. The receptors were gathered from a man at least 80 years old in good health.

The rearrangement joins TRBV11-2 to TRBJ2-1; D remains unclear. Trimming took 2 bases from V and 0 from J, leaving 11 bases between them. CDR3 length: 16 residues. Germline CDR1 and CDR2: SGHAT and FQNNGV. The chain's CDR3 is CASSLNGRISYNEQFF. The CDR3 region has the DNA TGTGCCAGCAGCTTAAACGGACGGATCTCCTACAATGAGCAGTTCTTC.

There are a few counts of this clonotype. The chain recombines TRBV5-1 with TRBJ1-1; D unclear. The CDR3 has 13 residues. The germline V gene encodes CDR1 SGHRS and CDR2 YFSETQ. V was shortened by 4 bases and J by 3 bases, with 10 bases between the two germline ends. CDR3 nucleotide sequence: TGCGCCAGCAGCGTGGGTCGGGACACTGAAGCTTTCTTT. This sequence encodes CASSVGRDTEAFF.

There are many counts of this clonotype. This chain connects TRBV29-1 to TRBJ2-3, with TRBD2 as a possible D gene (6 bases). The CDR3 runs to 14 residues. Germline values: CDR1 SQVTM, CDR2 ANQGSEA. V was pared by 5 bases and J by 1 base, with 13 bases between. The CDR3 DNA is TGCAGCGTTCGGGGGAACTTTCGCACAGATACGCAGTATTTT. Protein: CSVRGNFRTDTQYF.

This clonotype was detected a few times. The junction departs from the called germline gene at one end, perhaps through a read error. J is TRBJ2-3 and V is TRBV5-1, with unresolved D. Germline V gene data show CDR1 as SGHRS and CDR2 as YFSETQ. The CDR3 has 17 amino acids. The CDR3 protein is CASRLGSAPSSTDTQYF. The CDR3 DNA is TGCGCCAGCAGATTGGGGTCGGCGCCGTCTAGCACAGATACGCAGTATTTT. The full variable domain, its missing parts supplied by reference TRBV5-1 and TRBJ2-3, is KAGVTQTPRYLIKTRGQQVTLSCSPISGHRSVSWYQQTPGQGLQFLFEYFSETQRNKGNFPGRFSGRQFSNSRSEMNVSTLELGDSALYLCASRLGSAPSSTDTQYFGPGTRLTVL.

V and J are TRBV10-3 and TRBJ1-2, with 7 bases fitting TRBD1. Germline CDR1 is ENHRY and CDR2 is SYGVKD. The CDR3 extends over 11 amino acids. The junction had 1 base not matched to a gene; V was cut back by 8 bases and J by 4 bases. For the CDR3, the DNA is TGTGCCATCCGACAGGGCTATGGCTACACCTTC. It yields the protein CAIRQGYGYTF.

This clonotype was found many times. In DNA, the CDR3 is TGCAGCGTTGAAGAGGCAGGGGGCAGAACTGAAGCTTTCTTT. It specifies CSVEEAGGRTEAFF. The chain combines TRBV29-1 with TRBJ1-1, with 8 bases that match TRBD1. V was pared by 0 bases and J by 5 bases, with 5 bases of the junction left unmatched. Germline V gives CDR1 SQVTM, CDR2 ANQGSEA. The CDR3 is 14 residues long.

This clonotype was counted between two and nine times. The rearrangement uses TRBV15 and TRBJ2-7; D may be TRBD1 (6 bases). The CDR3 is made up of 15 amino acids. CDR1 LNHNV and CDR2 YYDKDF come from the germline V gene (reference sequence). Trimming left V 2 bases short and J 3 bases short, with 14 bases between. The CDR3 sequence: CATSRTTGLSYEQYF. The CDR3 DNA is TGTGCCACCAGCAGAACCACAGGGCTCAGCTACGAGCAGTACTTC.

The chain employs TRBV20-1 and TRBJ2-5; no clear D. Germline CDR1 is DFQATT and CDR2 is SNEGSKA (reference sequence). V was shortened by 0 bases and J by 5 bases, with 16 bases between the two germline ends. The CDR3 is 15 residues long. The CDR3 DNA is TGCAGTGCTAGAGATTCGAGCCAGGACCGGGAGACCCAGTACTTC. Translation: CSARDSSQDRETQYF.

This clonotype was counted only a few times. The rearrangement links TRBV7-9 to TRBJ2-7, with D perhaps TRBD1 (5 bases). Germline V lookup: CDR1 SEHNR, CDR2 FQNEAQ (reference sequence). The CDR3 sequence is 15 residues long. Trimming took off 5 bases at V and 2 bases at J, with 16 bases between the two ends. The chain's CDR3 is CASSQWPGLTYEQYF. As DNA, the CDR3 is TGTGCCAGCAGCCAGTGGCCAGGGTTGACCTACGAGCAGTACTTC.

This clonotype was recorded once. The chain joins TRBV30 to TRBJ1-2; D not certain. Per germline, CDR1 GTSNPN and CDR2 SVGIG (reference sequence). V shed 1 base and J shed 6 bases, with 12 bases lying between them. The CDR3 has 13 amino acids. CDR3 DNA: TGTGCCTGGAGTGGCAAGGGCTCTCATGGCTACACCTTC. Encoded protein: CAWSGKGSHGYTF.

Points on this clonotype: One base away lies a much larger clone, so this may be a sequencing read error. The chain couples TRBV29-1 to TRBJ2-3; D is tentatively TRBD1 or TRBD2 (5 bases each). The CDR3 contains 12 residues. Trimming cost V 6 bases and J 1 base, with 8 bases left between them. CDR1 and CDR2 from the germline V gene are SQVTM and ANQGSEA. The CDR3 coding sequence is TGCAGCGTCGGGGCCCGCACAGATACGCAGTATTTT. Translating it yields CSVGARTDTQYF.

As for this clonotype: The junction shows a germline mismatch at one end, possibly a read error. The J gene is TRBJ2-5, the V gene TRBV7-6; D possibly corresponds to TRBD1 (5 bases). The germline V gene has CDR1 SGHVS and CDR2 FNYEAQ. This CDR3 has 17 residues. CDR3 nucleotides: TGTGCCAGCAGCCCCTATGGGGCAGGGTATATTCAAGAGACCCAGTCCTTC. It specifies CASSPYGAGYIQETQSF. The variable domain in full, completed from reference TRBV7-6 and TRBJ2-5, reads GAGVSQSPRYKVTKRGQDVALRCDPISGHVSLYWYRQALGQGPEFLTYFNYEAQQDKSGLPNDRFSAERPEGSISTLTIQRTEQRDSAMYRCASSPYGAGYIQETQSFGPGTRLLVL.

V gene TRBV7-2 combines with J gene TRBJ2-5, with a tentative D call TRBD2 (5 bases). The DNA matches TRBJ2-7 better at its end, which makes the J call doubtful. CDR1 and CDR2 from the germline V gene are SGHTA and FQGNSA. The CDR3 is made up of 14 amino acids. The CDR3, as DNA: TGTGCCAGCAGCTTAGGTATCGGGACCTACGAGCAGTACTTC. It translates to CASSLGIGTYEQYF.

The chain combines TRBV20-1 with TRBJ2-3; a weak D match, TRBD1 (6 bases). CDR1 and CDR2 from the germline V gene are DFQATT and SNEGSKA (reference sequence). V lost 0 bases to trimming and J lost 0 bases, with 13 bases between them. The CDR3 length is 16 residues. The DNA for the CDR3 is TGCAGTGCTAGAGAGAGGCTGGGGGCAAGCACAGATACGCAGTATTTT. Translated: CSARERLGASTDTQYF.

This clonotype has just a few counts. The V and J genes are TRBV7-2 and TRBJ1-1; D call uncertain. The CDR3 has 15 residues. The germline CDR1 and CDR2 sequences are SGHTA and FQGNSA. V lost 4 bases, J lost 0 bases, and 12 bases lay in between. CDR3 nucleotides: TGTGCCAGCAGCTCCCAAACAGTAGTGAACACTGAAGCTTTCTTT. Translated, it gives CASSSQTVVNTEAFF.

The chain carries TRBV19 and TRBJ2-7; D ambiguous. Germline lookup yields CDR1 LNHDA and CDR2 SQIVND (reference sequence). V lost 5 bases and J 2 bases, leaving 10 bases between the germline ends. This CDR3 contains 13 residues. The CDR3 loop reads CASSPFQAYEQYF. The CDR3, as DNA: TGTGCCAGTAGTCCGTTTCAGGCCTACGAGCAGTACTTC.

The V call is TRBV7-2, the J call TRBJ1-5; D is undetermined. The length of the CDR3 is 13 residues. Deletions cut 1 base from V and 12 bases from J, with 13 bases between. Germline CDR1 is SGHTA and CDR2 is FQGNSA. The CDR3 bases are TGTGCCAGCAGCTTAGGGTATAATCAGAACCAGCATTTT. Amino acid sequence: CASSLGYNQNQHF.

The chain links TRBV2 to TRBJ2-3; D unresolved. There are 13 residues in the CDR3. CDR1 and CDR2 from the germline V gene are SNHLY and FYNNEI. Deletions cut 11 bases from V and 3 bases from J, with 15 bases between. CDR3 sequence reads: CARQLSWTDTQYF. CDR3 bases: TGTGCCCGACAACTATCTTGGACAGATACGCAGTATTTT.

Only a few counts were recorded for this clonotype. The V call is TRBV7-2, the J call TRBJ2-7; the match to TRBD2 covers 13 bases. V lost 5 bases and J lost 4; bases outside the gene matches: 11. The CDR3 extends over 17 amino acids. Per germline, CDR1 SGHTA and CDR2 FQGNSA. CDR3: CASSPRTSGRMGYEQYF. For the CDR3, the DNA is TGTGCCAGCAGCCCGAGGACTAGCGGGAGAATGGGTTACGAGCAGTACTTC.

V and J are TRBV6-2 or TRBV6-3 and TRBJ2-5; D is possibly TRBD2 (5 bases). The DNA end lines up better with TRBJ2-7; the J call may be wrong. The CDR3 spans 15 residues. Germline lookup yields CDR1 MNHEY and CDR2 SVGEGT. DNA of the CDR3: TGTGCCAGCAGTTACTCGAAAGGGAGCAACTACGAGCAGTACTTC. As protein: CASSYSKGSNYEQYF.

The rearrangement uses TRBV5-1 and TRBJ2-7; D may be TRBD2 (5 bases). V gave up 2 bases and J gave up 6 bases, with 15 bases separating them. The CDR3 is 14 amino acids. From germline, CDR1 is SGHRS and CDR2 YFSETQ. The CDR3 is CASSFGVLDGEQYF. The CDR3 bases are TGCGCCAGCAGCTTCGGGGTCTTGGATGGCGAGCAGTACTTC. The variable domain in full, with the rest retrieved from reference TRBV5-1 and TRBJ2-7, is KAGVTQTPRYLIKTRGQQVTLSCSPISGHRSVSWYQQTPGQGLQFLFEYFSETQRNKGNFPGRFSGRQFSNSRSEMNVSTLELGDSALYLCASSFGVLDGEQYFGPGTRLTVT.

As regards this clonotype: This could be a read error, since a much larger clone is one nucleotide away. The rearrangement joins TRBV7-8 to TRBJ2-7, with 9 positions matching TRBD1. Germline V CDR1 and CDR2: SGHVS, FQNEAQ. The CDR3 covers 16 residues. CDR3 nucleotides: TGTGCCAGCAGCTTAGTTACAGGGGGCGCCTCCTACGAGCGGTACTTC. Translating it yields CASSLVTGGASYERYF.

For this clonotype: This likely comes from a read error, as the CDR3 has no conserved phenylalanine or tryptophan at its end. V gene TRBV9 combines with J gene TRBJ2-1, with 13 bases identical to TRBD2. The V and J ends lost 3 bases and 7 bases, in that order; junction bases with no gene match: 4. Germline V gene lookup returns CDR1 SGDLS and CDR2 YYNGEE. The CDR3 extends over 15 amino acids. Written as DNA, the CDR3 is TGTGCCAGCAGCGCCGGGACTAGCGGGACAAATGAGCAGTTCCTC. Translating it yields CASSAGTSGTNEQFL.

The table lists this clonotype with a few counts. The chain combines TRBV4-1 with TRBJ1-2; D might be TRBD1 (5 bases). The CDR3 loop spans 14 amino acids. Trimming removed 0 bases from V and 5 bases from J, with 10 bases in between. Germline values: CDR1 MGHRA, CDR2 YSYEKL. CDR3 region: CASSQESGLYGYTF. The CDR3, as DNA: TGCGCCAGCAGCCAAGAATCAGGGTTGTATGGCTACACCTTC.